Listed here are 9 T cell receptor beta chains from one sample, sequenced in a study of OX40 agonist ivuxolimab in advanced cancers. Sequenced by immunoSEQ multiplex PCR; TCRdb stores in-frame clones only, minus some. The profile shows more than 55,000 clones, over 75% of them singletons. The specimen was CD4+ or CD8+ T cells sorted from blood, collected in a trial of the OX40 agonist ivuxolimab. These TCRs come from an adult with an advanced solid tumor such as melanoma, head and neck, liver or kidney cancer.

The CDR3 loop reads CASRTGPTGELFF. Written as DNA, the CDR3 is TGTGCCAGCAGAACGGGACCTACCGGGGAGCTGTTTTTT. This chain joins TRBV6-5 and TRBJ2-2; D tentatively fits TRBD1 or TRBD2 (5 bases each). Germline-derived CDR1 and CDR2 are MNHEY and SVGAGI. V dropped 6 bases and J dropped 5 bases, with 10 bases sitting between them. CDR3 length equals 13 residues.

The chain has TRBV19 and TRBJ1-1; D call uncertain. The CDR3 consists of 14 residues. Trimming cost V 1 base and J 10 bases, with 16 bases left between them. Germline values: CDR1 LNHDA, CDR2 SQIVND (reference sequence). The CDR3 protein is CASSIGAGPGRAFF. In DNA form, the CDR3 reads TGTGCCAGTAGTATAGGAGCCGGGCCGGGGAGAGCTTTCTTT.

The chain carries TRBV5-1 and TRBJ2-2; D gene ambiguous. With 1 base removed from V and 2 bases from J, the gap between germline ends came to 9 bases. The CDR3 loop spans 15 amino acids. Per the germline V gene, CDR1 is SGHRS and CDR2 is YFSETQ. The CDR3 DNA reads TGCGCCAGCAGCTTGTTAGGCGAAAACACCGGGGAGCTGTTTTTT. Its protein is CASSLLGENTGELFF.

The rearrangement uses TRBV12-5 and TRBJ2-5; the D gene is possibly TRBD1 (5 bases). The CDR3 length is 14 residues. Germline V gives CDR1 LGHNT, CDR2 FRNRAP. The V end lost 6 bases, the J end lost 5 bases, and 16 bases lay between the germline ends. The CDR3 loop is CASGPQDGAETQYF. CDR3 nucleotides: TGTGCTAGTGGCCCTCAGGATGGGGCCGAGACCCAGTACTTC.

V is TRBV5-1 and J is TRBJ2-2; TRBD2 agrees at 10 bases. The length of the CDR3 is 16 residues. The V gene end was trimmed by 2 bases and the J gene end by 4 bases; junction bases not matched to a gene: 5. Germline CDR1 is SGHRS and CDR2 is YFSETQ. The CDR3 nucleotides are TGCGCCAGCAGCTTTCTAGCGGGGGATCGCACCGGGGAGCTGTTTTTT. Translated: CASSFLAGDRTGELFF.

In its sample, this clone was seen once. The chain is built from TRBV10-1 and TRBJ1-5; D is ambiguous. V dropped 3 bases and J dropped 7 bases, with 10 bases sitting between them. The CDR3 has 13 residues. From germline, CDR1 is WNHNN and CDR2 SYGVQD (reference sequence). CDR3 protein: CASSENLRQPQHF. As DNA, the CDR3 is TGCGCCAGCAGTGAAAATCTCCGGCAGCCCCAGCATTTT.

The rearrangement uses TRBV18 and TRBJ1-1; no clear D gene. Trimming shortened V by 0 bases and J by 0 bases, and 14 bases separated the two germline ends. The germline V gene encodes CDR1 KGHSH and CDR2 LQKENI. This CDR3 has 17 residues. CDR3 protein: CASSPPGSQAVNTEAFF. The DNA for the CDR3 is TGTGCCAGCTCACCACCGGGTAGTCAGGCGGTGAACACTGAAGCTTTCTTT. The full variable domain, with the rest looked up from reference TRBV18 and TRBJ1-1, is NAGVMQNPRHLVRRRGQEARLRCSPMKGHSHVYWYRQLPEEGLKFMVYLQKENIIDESGMPKERFSAEFPKEGPSILRIQQVVRGDSAAYFCASSPPGSQAVNTEAFFGQGTRLTVV.

The V call is TRBV7-6, the J call TRBJ2-7; no definite D call. Germline CDR1 SGHVS, CDR2 FNYEAQ. This CDR3 is 12 amino acids long. V was pared by 1 base and J by 4 bases, with 5 bases between. CDR3 residues: CASSLDQYEQYF. CDR3 sequence (DNA): TGTGCCAGCAGCTTAGACCAGTACGAGCAGTACTTC. Full variable domain (outside the CDR3, taken from reference TRBV7-6 and TRBJ2-7): GAGVSQSPRYKVTKRGQDVALRCDPISGHVSLYWYRQALGQGPEFLTYFNYEAQQDKSGLPNDRFSAERPEGSISTLTIQRTEQRDSAMYRCASSLDQYEQYFGPGTRLTVT.

This sequence joins TRBV7-2 and TRBJ2-5; the D gene is possibly TRBD2 (5 bases). The ends were cut back, 5 bases at V and 3 bases at J, with 10 bases in the middle. Germline CDR1 reads SGHTA; CDR2 reads FQGNSA. CDR3 length: 13 amino acids. CDR3 region: CASSLKREETQYF. Written as DNA, the CDR3 is TGTGCCAGCAGCCTAAAGAGGGAAGAGACCCAGTACTTC.